This T cell receptor (beta chain) stems from a study of T cells in narcolepsy. Study conclusions and caveats: HCRT-specific and TRIB2-specific autoreactive clonotypes appeared among same-patient CSF and blood CD4+ clonotypes.

Concerning this clone: The antigen is undetermined.

The ends were cut back, 4 bases at V and 8 bases at J, with 16 bases in the middle. The CDR3 has 14 amino acids. Germline V gives CDR1 SGDLS, CDR2 YYNGEE. Libraries were prepared by immunoSEQ multiplex PCR; TCRdb keeps only in-frame clonotypes and omits some of them. This table has about 33,000 clones, under 85% appearing once. The origin of this receptor is a human donor with narcolepsy. Material for sequencing was CD45RA- memory CD4+ T cells from PBMCs. The V gene is TRBV9, the J gene TRBJ1-5; D remains unclear. In nucleotides, the CDR3 is TGTGCCAGCAGCTCAAACCCTGGTGTGGAGCCCCAGCATTTT. Protein sequence: CASSSNPGVEPQHF.